Following are 17 T cell receptor beta chains from one sample sequenced in a study of CD8 T cells in Susac syndrome. Random hexamers were used to reverse transcribe an amount of about 0.45 to 1 ug RNA. TCRdb reanalysed the immunoSEQ multiplex PCR reads using MiXCR and keeps one entry per CDR3 protein. The sample gives approximately 270,000 distinct CDR3 sequences, 90% to 95% of which show up once; 0.065% to 0.075% is in the top ten. Sequenced: CD4+ T cells from PBMCs. These TCRs come from a human donor with multiple sclerosis.

CDR3 region: CASSRGTSGISETQYF. The CDR3 nucleotides read TGTGCCAGCAGCCGAGGGACTAGCGGGATCTCGGAGACCCAGTACTTC. The J gene is TRBJ2-5, the V gene TRBV7-6; 13 bases agree with TRBD2. Germline V gene lookup returns CDR1 SGHVS and CDR2 FNYEAQ. V was pared by 5 bases and J by 5 bases, with 8 bases of the junction left unmatched. This CDR3 region has 16 residues. Variable domain in full (rest from reference TRBV7-6 and TRBJ2-5): GAGVSQSPRYKVTKRGQDVALRCDPISGHVSLYWYRQALGQGPEFLTYFNYEAQQDKSGLPNDRFSAERPEGSISTLTIQRTEQRDSAMYRCASSRGTSGISETQYFGPGTRLLVL.

V and J are TRBV14 and TRBJ1-4; the D is unclear. Germline V lookup: CDR1 SGHDN, CDR2 FVKESK. CDR3 length equals 14 residues. The V and J ends lost 4 bases and 8 bases respectively, with 14 bases between them. CDR3 sequence: CASSRRSVGEKLFF. The CDR3, as DNA: TGTGCCAGCAGCCGGCGGTCAGTTGGGGAAAAACTGTTTTTT.

This chain connects TRBV25-1 to TRBJ1-5; the D is unclear. CDR3 size: 12 residues. Trimming removed 1 base from V and 7 bases from J, with 5 bases in between. Germline CDR1 is MGHDK and CDR2 is SYGVNS. The CDR3 loop is CASSESGQPQHF. The CDR3 coding sequence is TGTGCCAGCAGTGAATCCGGGCAGCCCCAGCATTTT.

The genes are TRBV29-1 and TRBJ2-5; D assignment may be TRBD1 or TRBD2 (6 bases each). CDR3 size: 13 residues. Germline V gives CDR1 SQVTM, CDR2 ANQGSEA. The V gene lost 0 bases and the J gene lost 7 bases, with 12 bases spanning the gap. CDR3: CSVEDTGGGTQYF. The DNA of the CDR3 is TGCAGCGTTGAAGACACCGGAGGGGGGACCCAGTACTTC.

J is TRBJ2-7 and V is TRBV6-1; D may correspond to TRBD1 or TRBD2 (5 bases each). In germline, CDR1 is MNHNS, CDR2 SASEGT. The CDR3 extends over 14 amino acids. Between the trimmed V and J ends, which lost 5 bases and 1 base, there was a span of 12 bases. CDR3 protein: CASSRDGKSYEQYV. The CDR3, as DNA: TGTGCCAGCAGTAGGGACGGGAAGTCCTACGAGCAGTACGTC.

This CDR3 reads CASSLSATATQPQHF. The CDR3 DNA follows: TGTGCCAGCAGTTTATCCGCGACAGCCACCCAGCCCCAGCATTTT. The chain joins TRBV6-5 to TRBJ1-5, with D possibly matching TRBD1 (5 bases). The CDR3 sequence is 15 residues long. Deletions cut 4 bases from V and 7 bases from J, with 17 bases between. Germline V lookup: CDR1 MNHEY, CDR2 SVGAGI.

This clonotype was detected only a few times. This chain connects TRBV7-9 to TRBJ2-3; a possible D gene is TRBD2 (5 bases). The CDR3 runs to 17 residues. Germline V gene data show CDR1 as SEHNR and CDR2 as FQNEAQ (reference sequence). Trimming cost V 1 base and J 3 bases, with 17 bases left between them. CDR3 sequence (DNA): TGTGCCAGCAGCTTAGAGGTGTTAGGCGGGCCGACAGATACGCAGTATTTT. Its protein is CASSLEVLGGPTDTQYF.

V is TRBV18 and J is TRBJ1-2; D is unclear. The V end lost 1 base, the J end lost 2 bases, and 11 bases lay between the germline ends. The CDR3 is 15 residues long. The germline V gene has CDR1 KGHSH and CDR2 LQKENI. CDR3 protein: CASSPLGEGNYGYTF. The DNA of the CDR3 is TGTGCCAGCTCACCACTAGGAGAGGGAAACTATGGCTACACCTTC.

J is TRBJ2-5 and V is TRBV5-4, with 8 bases that match TRBD2. Germline CDR1 and CDR2: SGHNT and YYREEE (reference sequence). The CDR3 totals 17 residues. With 0 bases clipped from V and 4 bases from J, the junction kept 11 bases outside the gene matches. For the CDR3, the DNA is TGTGCCAGCAGCTTGGGGTTTCGGGGGGGAAGCGGAGAGACCCAGTACTTC. This sequence encodes CASSLGFRGGSGETQYF. Filled out from reference TRBV5-4 and TRBJ2-5, the complete variable domain reads ETGVTQSPTHLIKTRGQQVTLRCSSQSGHNTVSWYQQALGQGPQFIFQYYREEENGRGNFPPRFSGLQFPNYSSELNVNALELDDSALYLCASSLGFRGGSGETQYFGPGTRLLVL.

The gene calls are TRBV19 and TRBJ2-5; D unresolved. The CDR3 has 10 residues. Germline loops: CDR1 LNHDA, CDR2 SQIVND (reference sequence). Trimming stripped 8 bases from V and 10 bases from J, with 11 bases between. CDR3: CASLGRSQYF. The CDR3 DNA follows: TGTGCCAGTTTAGGGCGAAGCCAGTACTTC.

This chain joins TRBV7-2 and TRBJ2-5; 8 nucleotides align to TRBD2. The CDR3 spans 15 residues. CDR1 SGHTA and CDR2 FQGNSA come from the germline V gene. V shed 5 bases, J shed 2 bases, and the junction held 7 bases outside the gene matches. The DNA of the CDR3 is TGTGCCAGCAGCCTAACCCGGGGGGGACAAGAGACCCAGTACTTC. Residues: CASSLTRGGQETQYF.

A single count supports this clonotype. The chain is built from TRBV23-1 and TRBJ2-7; D gene uncertain. TRBV23-1 is assigned to the ORF class and has an uncertain function. The CDR3 loop spans 15 amino acids. The V and J ends lost 1 base and 0 bases respectively, with 10 bases between them. The CDR3 DNA reads TGCGCCAGCAGTCAATGGCAGGACCTCTCCTACGAGCAGTACGTC. Protein sequence: CASSQWQDLSYEQYV.

This chain uses TRBV6-4 with TRBJ2-2; unclear D gene. CDR3 length equals 14 residues. Germline values: CDR1 MRHNA, CDR2 SNTAGT. V was clipped by 4 bases and J by 2 bases, with 8 bases between them. This chain's CDR3 is CASSASLNTGELFF. CDR3 sequence (DNA): TGTGCCAGCAGTGCCTCGCTAAACACCGGGGAGCTGTTTTTT.

The V and J genes are TRBV30 and TRBJ1-1, with 7 bases lining up with TRBD1. Germline CDR1 reads GTSNPN; CDR2 reads SVGIG (reference sequence). The V gene end was trimmed by 8 bases and the J gene end by 6 bases; junction bases not matched to a gene: 6. The CDR3 spans 11 residues. CDR3 residues: CAGTGEAEAFF. The CDR3, as DNA: TGTGCCGGAACAGGGGAGGCTGAAGCTTTCTTT.

This chain uses TRBV7-9 with TRBJ2-7; no definite D call. The CDR3 is 13 amino acids. From germline, CDR1 is SEHNR and CDR2 FQNEAQ (reference sequence). V was shortened by 4 bases and J by 5 bases, with 12 bases between the two germline ends. The CDR3 here is CASSSTVGNEQYV. The CDR3 region has the DNA TGTGCCAGCAGCTCTACGGTAGGCAACGAGCAGTACGTC.

The chain has TRBV4-1 and TRBJ1-4; 7 bases fit TRBD1. After removal of 1 base from V and 3 bases from J, the junction contained 8 bases not matched to a gene. The CDR3 sequence is 17 residues long. From germline, CDR1 is MGHRA and CDR2 YSYEKL. CDR3 DNA: TGCGCCAGCAGCCAAGTTACAGGGGTCGGTGCTAATGAAAAACTGTTTTTT. Translating gives CASSQVTGVGANEKLFF.

This chain connects TRBV2 to TRBJ2-7, with a tentative D call TRBD2 (5 bases). The CDR3 consists of 14 residues. V lost 1 base, J lost 4 bases, and 11 bases lay in between. CDR1 is SNHLY and CDR2 is FYNNEI in the germline V gene. The chain's CDR3 is CASSEGLAGYEQYF. DNA of the CDR3: TGTGCCAGCAGTGAAGGGCTAGCCGGTTACGAGCAGTACTTC.